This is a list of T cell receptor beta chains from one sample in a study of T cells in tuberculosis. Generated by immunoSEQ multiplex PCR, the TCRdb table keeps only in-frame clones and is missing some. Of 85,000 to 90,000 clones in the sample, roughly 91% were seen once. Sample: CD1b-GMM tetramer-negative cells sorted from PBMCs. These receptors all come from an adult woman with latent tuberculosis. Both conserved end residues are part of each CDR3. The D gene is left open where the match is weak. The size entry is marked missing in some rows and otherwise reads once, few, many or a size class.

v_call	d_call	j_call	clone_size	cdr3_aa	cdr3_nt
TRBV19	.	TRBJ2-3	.	CASSISSLADTQYF	TGTGCCAGTAGTATCTCCTCACTAGCTGACACGCAGTATTTT
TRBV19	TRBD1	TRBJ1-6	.	CASSIAQGDNSPLHF	TGTGCCAGTAGTATAGCGCAGGGGGATAATTCACCCCTCCACTTT
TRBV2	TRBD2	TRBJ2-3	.	CASSPRGESADTQYF	TGTGCCAGCTCCCCCCGGGGGGAAAGCGCAGATACGCAGTATTTT
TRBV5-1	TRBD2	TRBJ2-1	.	CASSSYGTSGGKSSYNEQFF	TGCGCCAGCAGCTCGTACGGGACTAGCGGGGGGAAGAGCTCCTACAATGAGCAGTTCTTC
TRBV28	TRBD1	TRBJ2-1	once	CASSPPGQGSYNEQFF	TGTGCCAGCAGTCCCCCAGGACAGGGGAGCTACAATGAGCAGTTCTTC
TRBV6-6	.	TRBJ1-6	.	CASDSLGADNSPLHF	TGTGCCAGCGACTCTCTGGGGGCAGATAATTCACCCCTCCACTTT
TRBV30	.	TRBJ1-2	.	CAWKGGTVLGYTF	TGTGCCTGGAAAGGCGGCACGGTCTTAGGCTACACCTTC
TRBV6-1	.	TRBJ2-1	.	CASSVRADSYNEQFF	TGTGCCAGCAGTGTTCGAGCGGACTCCTACAATGAGCAGTTCTTC
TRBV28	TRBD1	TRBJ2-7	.	CASSLPGTGSHEQYF	TGTGCCAGCAGTTTACCCGGGACAGGGAGCCACGAGCAGTACTTC
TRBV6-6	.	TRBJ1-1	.	CATTRGGNTEAFF	TGTGCCACTACCCGGGGAGGGAACACTGAAGCTTTCTTT
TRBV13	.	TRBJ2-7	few	CASSLAQNYEQYF	TGTGCCAGCAGCTTAGCACAGAACTACGAGCAGTACTTC
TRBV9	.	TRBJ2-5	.	CASSVAGRGEETQYF	TGTGCCAGCAGCGTAGCGGGCAGGGGTGAGGAGACCCAGTACTTC
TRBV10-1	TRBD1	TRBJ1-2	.	CASSCRDRGRCSGGYTF	TGCGCCAGCAGTTGCCGGGACAGGGGACGTTGCAGCGGTGGCTACACCTTC
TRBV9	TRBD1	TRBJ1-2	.	CASRAKGGDYGYTF	TGTGCCAGCAGGGCTAAAGGGGGCGACTATGGCTACACCTTC
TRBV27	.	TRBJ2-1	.	CASSFSSSEQFF	TGTGCCAGCAGTTTCTCCTCTAGTGAGCAGTTCTTC
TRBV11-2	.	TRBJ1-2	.	CASSATSYGYTF	TGTGCCAGCAGCGCAACTAGCTATGGCTACACCTTC
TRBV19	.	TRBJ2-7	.	CASSPGENYEQYF	TGTGCCAGTAGTCCCGGTGAGAACTACGAGCAGTACTTC
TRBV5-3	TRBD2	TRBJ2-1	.	CARSLPSTGGPLRGHEQFF	TGTGCCAGAAGCTTGCCCTCAACGGGGGGGCCGTTGAGGGGCCATGAGCAGTTCTTC
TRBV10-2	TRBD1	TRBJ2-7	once	CASIPGQGTYEQYF	TGCGCCAGCATCCCGGGACAGGGAACCTACGAGCAGTACTTC
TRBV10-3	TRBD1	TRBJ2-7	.	CAIRGTGGTYEQYF	TGTGCCATCAGGGGGACAGGGGGTACCTACGAGCAGTACTTC
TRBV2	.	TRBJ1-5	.	CASSPRGGLNQPQHF	TGTGCCAGCTCCCCCCGGGGGGGGCTAAATCAGCCCCAGCATTTT
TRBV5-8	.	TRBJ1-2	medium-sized	CATTRRTVYSYTF	TGTGCCACCACGAGGAGGACAGTATACAGCTACACCTTC